What follows is one TCR beta chain and its context. Its specificity is unknown. Then a second PCR, running roughly 7 to 11 cycles, was carried out with a sample-barcoded 5' primer and a J-beta primer mix. Each of the cDNA molecules was tagged by a template-switch adaptor with 12 random nucleotides. Paired-end reads containing CDR3 totaled no fewer than 3 million for each sample. TCRdb fed the 5' RACE reads into MiXCR, producing one record per CDR3 protein. The sample has about 1.6 million distinct CDR3 sequences; about 31% are singletons. V lost 5 bases to trimming and J lost 3 bases; unmatched junction nucleotides: 10. Germline CDR1 and CDR2: LGHDT and YNNKEL (reference sequence). The CDR3 is 15 residues long. The data were obtained in a study of blood T cells in healthy people across ages. Whole-study findings and limits: Versus aged donors, long-lived donors had higher diversity and more naive CD4+ cells. The recorded TCR beta diversity per million T cells decreased in a roughly linear manner with age.

J is TRBJ2-7 and V is TRBV3-1, with TRBD2 identical over 7 bases. Specimen: blood. The source of this sequence is a woman under 40 in good health. The CDR3 DNA reads TGTGCCAGCAGCACGCTCTCTAGCGGACTCTACGAGCAGTACTTC. Translation: CASSTLSSGLYEQYF.